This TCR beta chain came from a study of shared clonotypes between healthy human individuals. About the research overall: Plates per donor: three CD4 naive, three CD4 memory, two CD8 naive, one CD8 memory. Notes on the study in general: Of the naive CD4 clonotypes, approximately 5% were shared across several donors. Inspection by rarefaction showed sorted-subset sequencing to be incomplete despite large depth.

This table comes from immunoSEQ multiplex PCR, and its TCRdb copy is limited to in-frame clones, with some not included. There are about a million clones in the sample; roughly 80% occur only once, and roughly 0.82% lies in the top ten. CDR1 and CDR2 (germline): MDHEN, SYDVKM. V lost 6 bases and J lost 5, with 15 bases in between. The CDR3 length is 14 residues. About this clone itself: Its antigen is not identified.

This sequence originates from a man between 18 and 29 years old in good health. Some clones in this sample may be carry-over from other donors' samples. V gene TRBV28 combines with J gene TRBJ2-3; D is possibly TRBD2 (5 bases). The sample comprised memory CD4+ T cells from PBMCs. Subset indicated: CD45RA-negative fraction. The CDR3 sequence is CASSPPLARDTQYF. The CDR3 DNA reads TGTGCCAGCAGCCCTCCCCTAGCCCGAGATACGCAGTATTTT.